These 23 T cell receptor beta chains were sequenced from one sample in a study of blood T cell repertoires in COVID-19. Clones were sequenced by immunoSEQ multiplex PCR, and TCRdb holds only the in-frame ones, with some missing. The profile shows approximately 170,000 clones, 75% to 90% of them singletons. The material sequenced was PBMCs or T cells enriched from blood (not recorded which). The receptors come from a woman between 18 and 29 years old who had recovered from COVID-19.

The chain has TRBV12-5 and TRBJ1-2, with a weak D call TRBD1 (6 bases). The germline gives CDR1 LGHNT, CDR2 FRNRAP. The ends were cut back, 0 bases at V and 10 bases at J, with 12 bases in the middle. This CDR3 is 13 amino acids long. Here the CDR3 DNA reads TGTGCTAGTGGTTTGGTACAGGGTATACCCTACACCTTC. Its translation is CASGLVQGIPYTF.

V is TRBV19 and J is TRBJ2-5; TRBD1 matches at 9 bases. CDR3 size: 13 residues. Trimming cost V 5 bases and J 3 bases; bases outside gene matches: 1. Germline-derived CDR1 and CDR2 are LNHDA and SQIVND (reference sequence). For the CDR3, the DNA is TGTGCCAGTAGTTGGGACAGGGAAGAGACCCAGTACTTC. Translation gives CASSWDREETQYF.

The J gene is TRBJ2-7, the V gene TRBV27, with D possibly being TRBD2 (6 bases). The length of the CDR3 is 16 residues. Germline V CDR1 and CDR2: MNHEY, SMNVEV (reference sequence). V dropped 3 bases and J dropped 2 bases, with 17 bases sitting between them. Here the CDR3 reads CASSFSASARAYEQYF. CDR3 in DNA: TGTGCCAGCAGTTTCTCCGCTAGCGCCAGAGCCTACGAGCAGTACTTC.

The chain links TRBV29-1 to TRBJ1-2, with 8 positions matching TRBD1. V gave up 4 bases and J gave up 6 bases; unmatched junction bases: 10. In germline, CDR1 is SQVTM, CDR2 ANQGSEA. The CDR3 loop spans 14 amino acids. CDR3 nucleotide sequence: TGCAGCGTTGCCAGGACAGGGAAATTCAATGGCTACACCTTC. As protein: CSVARTGKFNGYTF.

The chain carries TRBV7-9 and TRBJ1-1; 9 bases fit TRBD1. CDR3 length equals 16 residues. Germline CDR1 SEHNR, CDR2 FQNEAQ (reference sequence). With V trimmed by 5 bases and J by 1 base, 8 bases remained unmatched. The chain's CDR3 is CASSPNRGHRNTEAFF. The CDR3 DNA is TGTGCCAGCAGCCCAAACAGGGGGCACAGGAACACTGAAGCTTTCTTT.

J is TRBJ1-1 and V is TRBV19; a possible D gene is TRBD1 (5 bases). The CDR3 runs to 13 residues. V lost 7 bases, J lost 5 bases, and 14 bases lay in between. Germline V CDR1 and CDR2: LNHDA, SQIVND (reference sequence). For the CDR3, the DNA is TGTGCCAGTATGGACATGATGTCGACTGAAGCTTTCTTT. Its translation: CASMDMMSTEAFF.

The CDR3 loop is CASSYRAGAYEQYF. As DNA, the CDR3 is TGTGCCAGCAGTTACCGCGCGGGGGCCTACGAGCAGTACTTC. The rearrangement uses TRBV6-2 or TRBV6-3 and TRBJ2-7, with TRBD2 matching 7 bases. Looked up from germline, CDR1 is MNHEY and CDR2 is SVGEGT. V shed 2 bases and J 2 bases; nucleotides not matched to a gene: 3. CDR3 size: 14 residues.

The J gene is TRBJ2-3, the V gene TRBV5-4, with TRBD2 as a possible D gene (5 bases). The ends were cut back, 4 bases at V and 0 bases at J, with 9 bases in the middle. Germline-derived CDR1 and CDR2 are SGHNT and YYREEE (reference sequence). The CDR3 sequence is 14 residues long. The chain's CDR3 is CASSPRTSTDTQYF. CDR3 bases: TGTGCCAGCAGCCCTCGGACTAGCACAGATACGCAGTATTTT.

The chain joins TRBV28 to TRBJ2-5; 7 bases fit TRBD2. The germline CDR1 and CDR2 sequences are MDHEN and SYDVKM. The length of the CDR3 is 15 residues. V was clipped by 1 base and J by 5 bases; unmatched bases: 7. CDR3: CASSLSAGVTETQYF. Here the CDR3 DNA reads TGTGCCAGCAGTTTATCGGCGGGAGTGACGGAGACCCAGTACTTC.

This rearrangement joins TRBV2 to TRBJ1-1, with 7 bases lining up with TRBD1. The germline CDR1 and CDR2 sequences are SNHLY and FYNNEI. The CDR3 has 14 amino acids. The trim removed 4 bases at V and 4 bases at J, leaving 6 bases unmatched. Here the CDR3 reads CASSVDRVVTEAFF. CDR3 sequence (DNA): TGTGCCAGCAGTGTCGACAGGGTCGTCACTGAAGCTTTCTTT. The variable domain in full, with the rest retrieved from reference TRBV2 and TRBJ1-1, is EPEVTQTPSHQVTQMGQEVILRCVPISNHLYFYWYRQILGQKVEFLVSFYNNEISEKSEIFDDQFSVERPDGSNFTLKIRSTKLEDSAMYFCASSVDRVVTEAFFGQGTRLTVV.

The chain is built from TRBV30 and TRBJ1-6; D unclear. The length of the CDR3 is 15 residues. Trimming removed 2 bases at V and 3 bases at J, with 11 bases between. Germline values: CDR1 GTSNPN, CDR2 SVGIG (reference sequence). CDR3 loop: CAWSTVSHYNSPLHF. The DNA of the CDR3 is TGTGCCTGGAGTACCGTGAGCCACTATAATTCACCCCTCCACTTT.

The gene calls are TRBV7-9 and TRBJ2-3; D perhaps matches TRBD2 (6 bases). The length of the CDR3 is 15 residues. Germline V gene data show CDR1 as SEHNR and CDR2 as FQNEAQ (reference sequence). V was trimmed by 1 base and J by 4 bases, leaving 12 bases between them. Written as DNA, the CDR3 is TGTGCCAGCAGCTTAGGTCTAGCGAGCGCAGATACGCAGTATTTT. Translated: CASSLGLASADTQYF.

The chain is built from TRBV18 and TRBJ2-1, with 14 bases that match TRBD2. Germline-derived CDR1 and CDR2 are KGHSH and LQKENI. J was trimmed by 7 bases and V by 6 bases; bases with no gene match: 8. CDR3 length: 16 residues. CDR3 sequence reads: CASSRGGLAGVNEQFF. In DNA form, the CDR3 reads TGTGCCAGCTCGCGAGGGGGACTAGCGGGAGTAAATGAGCAGTTCTTC.

The chain combines TRBV6-5 with TRBJ2-7; D is perhaps TRBD1 (7 bases). CDR1 MNHEY and CDR2 SVGAGI come from the germline V gene. CDR3 length: 12 amino acids. The germline V and J ends were trimmed by 5 bases and 3 bases, with 8 bases remaining between them. The CDR3 sequence is CASSQGGYEQYF. CDR3 DNA sequence: TGTGCCAGCAGTCAGGGGGGCTACGAGCAGTACTTC.

The rearrangement uses TRBV25-1 and TRBJ2-2, with D perhaps TRBD2 (6 bases). The V end lost 4 bases, the J end lost 4 bases, and 10 bases lay between the germline ends. Germline CDR1 and CDR2: MGHDK and SYGVNS. CDR3 size: 14 residues. CDR3 in DNA: TGTGCCAGCAGTGCCTGGGACTTCACCGGGGAGCTGTTTTTT. Translating it yields CASSAWDFTGELFF. Full variable domain (rest looked up from reference TRBV25-1 and TRBJ2-2): EADIYQTPRYLVIGTGKKITLECSQTMGHDKMYWYQQDPGMELHLIHYSYGVNSTEKGDLSSESTVSRIRTEHFPLTLESARPSHTSQYLCASSAWDFTGELFFGEGSRLTVL.

This sequence joins TRBV7-3 and TRBJ2-1, with D possibly TRBD1 on 5 matching bases. This CDR3 spans 14 amino acids. Looked up from germline, CDR1 is SGHTA and CDR2 is FQGTGA. V lost 5 bases and J lost 5, with 13 bases in between. The CDR3 spells CASSVETENNEQFF. CDR3 nucleotides: TGTGCCAGCAGCGTAGAGACAGAGAACAATGAGCAGTTCTTC.

This sequence joins TRBV18 and TRBJ1-1; perhaps TRBD1 as D (5 bases). Germline CDR1 KGHSH, CDR2 LQKENI. The V end lost 2 bases, the J end lost 5 bases, and 9 bases lay between the germline ends. The CDR3 has 13 residues. In DNA, the CDR3 is TGTGCCAGCTCACCAGTAGGGGCTACTGAAGCTTTCTTT. Translating it yields CASSPVGATEAFF.

This rearrangement joins TRBV23-1 to TRBJ2-1; D perhaps matches TRBD2 (6 bases). Being an ORF, TRBV23-1 has a function that is uncertain. The ends were cut back, 7 bases at V and 0 bases at J, with 16 bases in the middle. This CDR3 is built from 16 residues. CDR3 DNA sequence: TGCGCCAGCACCCAACCTAGCGATAGCTCCTACAATGAGCAGTTCTTC. The encoded protein is CASTQPSDSSYNEQFF.

V usage is TRBV27 and J usage is TRBJ2-3; TRBD1 aligns across 8 bases. The germline CDR1 and CDR2 sequences are MNHEY and SMNVEV (reference sequence). The CDR3 sequence is 16 residues long. J was trimmed by 2 bases and V by 5 bases; bases with no gene match: 9. The CDR3 sequence: CASSRPPGQDTDTQYF. The CDR3 coding sequence is TGTGCCAGCAGTCGTCCTCCGGGACAGGACACAGATACGCAGTATTTT.

This sequence joins TRBV28 and TRBJ2-7; no reliable D call. This CDR3 spans 14 amino acids. V lost 3 bases, J lost 0 bases, and 9 bases lay in between. The germline gives CDR1 MDHEN, CDR2 SYDVKM. The chain's CDR3 is CASSLLGDSYEQYF. DNA of the CDR3: TGTGCCAGCAGTTTGCTCGGAGACTCCTACGAGCAGTACTTC.

The count of this clone is one. The V and J genes are TRBV7-9 and TRBJ2-3; 9 bases are a match to TRBD1. With V trimmed by 5 bases and J by 2 bases, 5 bases remained unmatched. The CDR3 is made up of 15 amino acids. CDR1 and CDR2 (germline): SEHNR, FQNEAQ (reference sequence). CDR3 residues: CASSRDRDDTDTQYF. The CDR3 region has the DNA TGTGCCAGCAGCCGGGACAGGGACGACACAGATACGCAGTATTTT. Supplemented by reference TRBV7-9 and TRBJ2-3, the full variable domain reads DTGVSQNPRHKITKRGQNVTFRCDPISEHNRLYWYRQTLGQGPEFLTYFQNEAQLEKSRLLSDRFSAERPKGSFSTLEIQRTEQGDSAMYLCASSRDRDDTDTQYFGPGTRLTVL.

V and J are TRBV6-6 and TRBJ2-7, with 7 bases lining up with TRBD1. The ends lost 9 bases at V and 2 bases at J; junction bases unmatched: 13. Germline V gene lookup returns CDR1 MNHNY and CDR2 SVGAGI (reference sequence). This CDR3 spans 15 amino acids. The CDR3 sequence: CASAKQRGRPYEQYF. The CDR3 nucleotides read TGTGCCAGTGCGAAACAGAGGGGGCGCCCCTACGAGCAGTACTTC.

DNA for the CDR3: TGTGCCAGCAGCTTAGGGCAGGGTATCTTTTCACCCCTCCACTTT. It translates to CASSLGQGIFSPLHF. The gene calls are TRBV7-2 and TRBJ1-6; D is perhaps TRBD1 (5 bases). Germline loops: CDR1 SGHTA, CDR2 FQGNSA. This CDR3 contains 15 residues. V was cut by 1 base and J by 9 bases, with 13 bases left in between.